This T cell receptor beta chain was retrieved from a study of CD8 T cells in Susac syndrome. Study conclusions and caveats: As acknowledged by the study, its TCR sequencing and HLA analysis included a relatively small number of individuals.

The multiple sclerosis controls, all treatment-naive patients, had relapsing-remitting disease that was stable or active. The CDR3 spans 15 residues. The germline CDR1 and CDR2 sequences are KGHSH and LQKENI. Unmatched junction bases numbered 6, after V lost 4 bases and J lost 2 bases. A quantity of roughly 0.5 to 1 ug RNA underwent reverse transcription using random hexamers. Across 54 Vbeta and 13 Jbeta, immunoSEQ multiplex PCR amplified TCR beta CDR3. TCRdb processed the immunoSEQ multiplex PCR reads anew with MiXCR; each CDR3 protein has one entry. The sample gives 150,000 to 200,000 distinct CDR3 sequences, about 94% of which show up once; roughly 0.098% is in the top ten. Notes on this clonotype: Its antigen remains unknown.

The sequenced sample was CD4+ T cells from PBMCs. The rearrangement links TRBV18 to TRBJ2-7; 9 bases map to TRBD1. The clonotype originates from a human donor with multiple sclerosis. The chain's CDR3 is CASSLRTGATYEQYF. The CDR3 coding sequence is TGTGCCAGCTCACTTAGGACAGGGGCCACCTACGAGCAGTACTTC. The full variable domain, completed using reference TRBV18 and TRBJ2-7, is NAGVMQNPRHLVRRRGQEARLRCSPMKGHSHVYWYRQLPEEGLKFMVYLQKENIIDESGMPKERFSAEFPKEGPSILRIQQVVRGDSAAYFCASSLRTGATYEQYFGPGTRLTVT.